A single sample is the source of the 10 T cell receptor beta chains below, sequenced in a study of cytomegalovirus exposure and HLA in healthy donors. The primer mix had 60 Vbeta and 13 Jbeta primers. TCRdb's copy holds only in-frame clones and misses some; the assay was immunoSEQ multiplex PCR. In the table there are over 110,000 clones, 75% to 80% of which are singletons. The source material was PBMCs. Every receptor here comes from a woman younger than 30 in good health and CMV-seropositive.

The V call is TRBV5-6, the J call TRBJ1-1; the match to TRBD1 covers 7 bases. Unmatched junction bases numbered 6, after V lost 0 bases and J lost 10 bases. Germline CDR1 reads SGHDT; CDR2 reads YYEEEE. The CDR3 loop spans 13 amino acids. DNA for the CDR3: TGTGCCAGCAGCTTGGACAGGGGCCGGGTAGCTTTCTTT. It yields the protein CASSLDRGRVAFF. Filled out from reference TRBV5-6 and TRBJ1-1, the complete variable domain reads DAGVTQSPTHLIKTRGQQVTLRCSPKSGHDTVSWYQQALGQGPQFIFQYYEEEERQRGNFPDRFSGHQFPNYSSELNVNALLLGDSALYLCASSLDRGRVAFFGQGTRLTVV.

This clone was picked up a small number of times. The V gene is TRBV5-6, the J gene TRBJ2-1; D is possibly TRBD1 (6 bases). CDR3 length: 13 amino acids. Between the trimmed V and J ends, which lost 2 bases and 9 bases, there was a span of 12 bases. Germline-derived CDR1 and CDR2 are SGHDT and YYEEEE. CDR3 in DNA: TGTGCCAGCAGCTTACCAGGGGTTCCTGAGCAGTTCTTC. It codes for CASSLPGVPEQFF.

V is TRBV19 and J is TRBJ1-1; D is perhaps TRBD1 (6 bases). This CDR3 spans 16 amino acids. Trimming removed 4 bases at V and 0 bases at J, with 15 bases between. Germline V gene data show CDR1 as LNHDA and CDR2 as SQIVND (reference sequence). The CDR3: CASSNPPGTMNTEAFF. The CDR3 nucleotides read TGTGCCAGTAGTAACCCGCCCGGGACAATGAACACTGAAGCTTTCTTT.

This clone has a single count. V usage is TRBV6-1 and J usage is TRBJ2-1, with a tentative D call TRBD1 (5 bases). V was cut by 2 bases and J by 1 base, with 12 bases left in between. The CDR3 runs 16 residues. Germline CDR1 reads MNHNS; CDR2 reads SASEGT. In DNA form, the CDR3 reads TGTGCCAGCAGTGAAAATGGGGCTGCTTCCTACAATGAGCAGTTCTTC. Amino acids: CASSENGAASYNEQFF.

This clone was observed once. In DNA, the CDR3 is TGTGCCAGCGGAAACCGGGACAGTTACTACGAGCAGTACTTC. It yields the protein CASGNRDSYYEQYF. The chain recombines TRBV7-8 with TRBJ2-7; TRBD1 matches 7 bases. The V gene end was trimmed by 8 bases and the J gene end by 3 bases; junction bases not matched to a gene: 10. Germline CDR1 SGHVS, CDR2 FQNEAQ. This CDR3 comprises 14 residues.

The V and J genes are TRBV6-5 and TRBJ2-5, with 8 bases aligning to TRBD1. The CDR3 runs 14 residues. The ends lost 6 bases at V and 5 bases at J; junction bases unmatched: 8. Germline V gene data show CDR1 as MNHEY and CDR2 as SVGAGI. In DNA form, the CDR3 reads TGTGCCAGCAGCAATCCAGGGGGCCGGGAGACCCAGTACTTC. Encoded protein: CASSNPGGRETQYF.

This chain connects TRBV18 to TRBJ1-2; D is possibly TRBD1 (6 bases). Trimming took off 3 bases at V and 6 bases at J, with 11 bases between the two ends. CDR1 KGHSH and CDR2 LQKENI come from the germline V gene. The CDR3 runs to 13 residues. Here the CDR3 reads CASSPSGGDGYTF. CDR3 nucleotides: TGTGCCAGCTCACCTTCTGGGGGCGATGGCTACACCTTC.

The J gene is TRBJ1-1, the V gene TRBV28, with TRBD1 matching over 11 bases. The CDR3 length is 18 residues. Germline V gene lookup returns CDR1 MDHEN and CDR2 SYDVKM. With 2 bases clipped from V and 1 base from J, the junction kept 9 bases outside the gene matches. For the CDR3, the DNA is TGTGCCAGCAGTTTAGTATTTGGACAGGGGGCAGGGAACACTGAAGCTTTCTTT. This codes for CASSLVFGQGAGNTEAFF.

The genes are TRBV5-8 and TRBJ1-2, with 8 bases that match TRBD1. Germline V gene sequence: CDR1 SGHTS, CDR2 YDEGEE. The CDR3 is 17 amino acids. Trimming at V came to 3 bases and at J to 8 bases, leaving 18 bases not matched to a gene. This chain's CDR3 is CASSSGVISGTGEGYTF. DNA for the CDR3: TGTGCCAGCAGCTCCGGAGTTATTTCCGGGACAGGTGAAGGCTACACCTTC. Full variable domain (remainder filled in from reference TRBV5-8 and TRBJ1-2): EAGVTQSPTHLIKTRGQQATLRCSPISGHTSVYWYQQALGLGLQFLLWYDEGEERNRGNFPPRFSGRQFPNYSSELNVNALELEDSALYLCASSSGVISGTGEGYTFGSGTRLTVV.

This chain connects TRBV20-1 to TRBJ2-1, with D maybe TRBD1 (5 bases). This CDR3 region has 11 residues. V lost 5 bases, J lost 4 bases, and 6 bases lay in between. The germline CDR1 and CDR2 sequences are DFQATT and SNEGSKA (reference sequence). The CDR3 spells CSAQGYNEQFF. CDR3 in DNA: TGCAGTGCTCAGGGTTACAATGAGCAGTTCTTC.